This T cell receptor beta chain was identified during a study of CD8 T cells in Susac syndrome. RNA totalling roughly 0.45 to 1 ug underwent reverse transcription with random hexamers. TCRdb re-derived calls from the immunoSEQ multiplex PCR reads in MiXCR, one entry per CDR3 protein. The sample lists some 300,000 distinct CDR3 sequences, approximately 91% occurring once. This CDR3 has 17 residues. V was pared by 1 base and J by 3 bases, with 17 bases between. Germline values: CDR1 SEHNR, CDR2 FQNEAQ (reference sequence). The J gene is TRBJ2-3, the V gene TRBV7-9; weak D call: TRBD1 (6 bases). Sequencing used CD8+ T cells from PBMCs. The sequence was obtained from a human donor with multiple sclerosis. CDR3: CASSLDQWYRETDTQYF. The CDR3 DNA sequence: TGTGCCAGCAGCTTAGATCAGTGGTACAGGGAAACAGATACGCAGTATTTT.